The 12 T cell receptor beta chains presented below share a single source sample, sequenced in a study of T-cell reconstitution after alpha-beta-depleted transplantation in children. Molecular barcoding with unique molecular identifiers was used for the TCRbeta library. TCRdb analysed the PCR reads with MiXCR anew, one entry per CDR3 protein. The sample holds about 540,000 distinct CDR3 sequences; around 17% are singletons and the top ten take less than 4%. The source material was PBMCs from the stem cell graft donor, sampled from the stem cell graft. The receptors stem from a human donor who donated a stem cell graft to a child with acute lymphoblastic leukemia.

This clonotype was recorded a few times. This chain uses TRBV18 with TRBJ2-5; TRBD1 agrees at 7 bases. This CDR3 is built from 13 residues. V was pared by 3 bases and J by 4 bases, with 2 bases of the junction left unmatched. The germline gives CDR1 KGHSH, CDR2 LQKENI. The CDR3 nucleotides read TGTGCCAGCTCACCTGCAGGGGGAGAGACCCAGTACTTC. Protein: CASSPAGGETQYF.

As to this clonotype: One end of the junction fails to match germline, which may point to a read error. The chain combines TRBV5-6 with TRBJ2-3; D gene unclear. The germline V gene has CDR1 SGHDT and CDR2 YYEEEE. This CDR3 comprises 14 residues. CDR3 residues: CAISLAGSTDTQYF. CDR3 DNA: TGTGCCATCAGCTTGGCCGGAAGCACAGATACGCAGTATTTT.

Only a few counts were recorded for this clonotype. V and J are TRBV29-1 and TRBJ2-1, with 8 bases aligning to TRBD2. There are 12 residues in the CDR3. Germline CDR1 and CDR2: SQVTM and ANQGSEA. With 4 bases clipped from V and 8 bases from J, the junction kept 4 bases outside the gene matches. The CDR3 is CSVGYSGDEQFF. CDR3 nucleotide sequence: TGCAGCGTTGGCTATAGCGGGGATGAGCAGTTCTTC.

This clonotype has more than one count but fewer than ten. The chain uses TRBV29-1 and TRBJ2-7; TRBD1 matches at 9 bases. Germline trimming cut 6 bases from V and 0 bases from J; bases unmatched to any gene: 3. CDR1 SQVTM and CDR2 ANQGSEA come from the germline V gene. This CDR3 is built from 13 residues. CDR3 sequence: CSVQGATSYEQYF. The CDR3, as DNA: TGCAGCGTACAGGGGGCGACCTCCTACGAGCAGTACTTC.

This chain connects TRBV5-1 to TRBJ2-3; TRBD1 matches 9 bases. The germline V gene encodes CDR1 SGHRS and CDR2 YFSETQ. V lost 0 bases and J lost 6; bases outside the gene matches: 5. The CDR3 runs 15 residues. The CDR3 nucleotides are TGCGCCAGCAGCTTGGAGGGACAGGGATTGGATACGCAGTATTTT. This codes for CASSLEGQGLDTQYF.

A few counts support this clonotype. The chain has TRBV5-1 and TRBJ1-1; D remains ambiguous. The CDR3 has 14 residues. Trimming removed 4 bases from V and 4 bases from J, with 14 bases in between. Germline V gives CDR1 SGHRS, CDR2 YFSETQ. CDR3 nucleotide sequence: TGCGCCAGCAGCGCCTCCCCGAGCGGCACTGAAGCTTTCTTT. Encoded protein: CASSASPSGTEAFF.

The table lists this clonotype with many counts. DNA for the CDR3: TGCGCCAGCAGCTTGGGTCTAGCGGCTACCTACAATGAGCAGTTCTTC. Residues: CASSLGLAATYNEQFF. V gene TRBV5-1 combines with J gene TRBJ2-1; 7 bases are shared with TRBD2. Germline-derived CDR1 and CDR2 are SGHRS and YFSETQ. J lost 2 bases, V lost 0 bases, and 5 bases had no gene match. CDR3 size: 16 residues.

The chain has TRBV20-1 and TRBJ1-2; 7 bases are a match to TRBD1. The V segment lost 8 bases and the J segment 6 bases; nucleotides outside the gene matches: 9. Per germline, CDR1 DFQATT and CDR2 SNEGSKA (reference sequence). This CDR3 has 12 residues. The CDR3 DNA sequence: TGCAGTACACTTGTACAGGGGAATGGCTACACCTTC. Translating it yields CSTLVQGNGYTF.

The rearrangement joins TRBV7-9 to TRBJ2-7; 8 bases fit TRBD2. CDR3 length: 17 amino acids. J was trimmed by 5 bases and V by 0 bases; bases with no gene match: 12. The germline CDR1 and CDR2 sequences are SEHNR and FQNEAQ (reference sequence). The chain's CDR3 is CASSLASSGSQTHEQYF. The CDR3 nucleotides read TGTGCCAGCAGCTTAGCGTCCAGCGGGAGCCAAACCCACGAGCAGTACTTC.

Comment on this clonotype: This may arise from a read error, as a much more abundant clone is one base away. V and J are TRBV20-1 and TRBJ1-1; possible D gene TRBD1, 6 bases. The CDR3 has 12 amino acids. CDR1 and CDR2 from the germline V gene are DFQATT and SNEGSKA (reference sequence). Trimming stripped 8 bases from V and 5 bases from J, with 15 bases between. In DNA, the CDR3 is TGCAGTACCAGGGGCAGGGAGACTGAAGCTTTCTTT. This translates into CSTRGRETEAFF.

The chain couples TRBV6-1 to TRBJ2-3; TRBD2 matches 8 bases. The CDR3 is 17 residues long. Trimming cost V 0 bases and J 2 bases; bases outside gene matches: 7. CDR1 is MNHNS, CDR2 SASEGT, per germline. Here the CDR3 reads CASSEASSGSLTDTQYF. CDR3 in DNA: TGTGCCAGCAGTGAAGCCTCAAGCGGGAGCCTCACAGATACGCAGTATTTT.

The CDR3 nucleotides are TGTGCCAGCAGTGAGGGGCCTGAGCAGTTCTTC. Residues: CASSEGPEQFF. The J gene is TRBJ2-1, the V gene TRBV25-1, with a possible D match to TRBD1 (5 bases). CDR3 length: 11 amino acids. Germline CDR1 reads MGHDK; CDR2 reads SYGVNS. V dropped 3 bases and J dropped 9 bases, with 6 bases sitting between them.